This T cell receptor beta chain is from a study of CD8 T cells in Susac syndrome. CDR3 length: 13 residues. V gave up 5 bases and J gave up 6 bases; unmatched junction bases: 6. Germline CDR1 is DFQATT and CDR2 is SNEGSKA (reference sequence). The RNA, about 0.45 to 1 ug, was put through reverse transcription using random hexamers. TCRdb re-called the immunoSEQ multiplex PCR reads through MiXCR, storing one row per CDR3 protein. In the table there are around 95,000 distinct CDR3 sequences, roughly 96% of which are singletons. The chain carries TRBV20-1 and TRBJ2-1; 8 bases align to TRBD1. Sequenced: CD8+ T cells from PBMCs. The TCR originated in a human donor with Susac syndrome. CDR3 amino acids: CSAPGQVRNEQFF. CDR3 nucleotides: TGCAGTGCTCCGGGACAGGTTCGCAATGAGCAGTTCTTC.